These 23 T cell receptor beta chains share one sample of origin, sequenced in a study of T cell responses to AZD1222 COVID-19 vaccine. Sequencing used immunoSEQ multiplex PCR; TCRdb keeps in-frame clones, though not all of them. The repertoire holds 70,000 to 80,000 clones, with less than 85% as singletons. The source was peripheral blood, collected 28 days after the second AZD1222 dose. The origin of the receptors is an adult who received the AZD1222 COVID-19 vaccine.

The J gene is TRBJ1-2, the V gene TRBV23-1; a weak D match, TRBD1 (6 bases). TRBV23-1 is noted as an ORF with a role that remains uncertain. Trimming removed 3 bases at V and 2 bases at J, with 16 bases between. There are 16 residues in the CDR3. The CDR3 bases are TGCGCCAGCAGTCACCAGGGGCCAGGACCCAACTATGGCTACACCTTC. It codes for CASSHQGPGPNYGYTF.

The gene calls are TRBV28 and TRBJ2-3, with D uncertain. Trimming left V 2 bases short and J 8 bases short, with 8 bases between. CDR3 length equals 12 residues. Germline CDR1 and CDR2: MDHEN and SYDVKM. The CDR3 reads CASSLPGGTQYF. For the CDR3, the DNA is TGTGCCAGCAGTTTACCAGGTGGTACGCAGTATTTT.

V gene TRBV7-2 combines with J gene TRBJ2-7; TRBD2 is a possible D gene (6 bases). This CDR3 has 15 amino acids. The V and J ends lost 2 bases and 4 bases respectively, with 15 bases between them. CDR1 SGHTA and CDR2 FQGNSA come from the germline V gene. CDR3 DNA: TGTGCCAGCAGCTTAATGTCCGGGAGCCGGTACGAGCAGTACTTC. As protein: CASSLMSGSRYEQYF.

This chain connects TRBV5-1 to TRBJ2-7; 11 bases align to TRBD2. V lost 4 bases, J lost 2 bases, and 5 bases stayed unmatched. Germline V gene lookup returns CDR1 SGHRS and CDR2 YFSETQ. This CDR3 spans 15 amino acids. This CDR3 reads CASSETSGDPYEQYF. CDR3 sequence (DNA): TGCGCCAGCAGCGAGACTAGCGGGGACCCCTACGAGCAGTACTTC.

This clone was detected once. The chain links TRBV14 to TRBJ2-7; 12 bases fit TRBD2. From germline, CDR1 is SGHDN and CDR2 FVKESK. With V trimmed by 4 bases and J by 4 bases, 5 bases remained unmatched. CDR3 length: 15 residues. In DNA form, the CDR3 reads TGTGCCAGCAGCCCTCCAGGGACTAGCGGGTACGAGCAGTACTTC. Protein: CASSPPGTSGYEQYF.

The chain combines TRBV5-1 with TRBJ1-4; D is uncertain. CDR1 and CDR2 (germline): SGHRS, YFSETQ. CDR3 length equals 15 residues. Trimming pared 3 bases from V and 3 bases from J, leaving 12 bases between. As DNA, the CDR3 is TGCGCCAGCAGCTCGAGGCCCGCTGCTAATGAAAAACTGTTTTTT. This encodes CASSSRPAANEKLFF.

V is TRBV9 and J is TRBJ2-3, with TRBD2 matching 9 bases. CDR1 is SGDLS, CDR2 YYNGEE, per germline. CDR3 length: 17 amino acids. J was trimmed by 0 bases and V by 4 bases; bases with no gene match: 9. The CDR3 here is CASSRGGAGMSTDTQYF. CDR3 bases: TGTGCCAGCAGCCGCGGGGGGGCGGGAATGAGCACAGATACGCAGTATTTT. The full variable domain, its missing parts supplied by reference TRBV9 and TRBJ2-3, is DSGVTQTPKHLITATGQRVTLRCSPRSGDLSVYWYQQSLDQGLQFLIQYYNGEERAKGNILERFSAQQFPDLHSELNLSSLELGDSALYFCASSRGGAGMSTDTQYFGPGTRLTVL.

The chain couples TRBV28 to TRBJ2-1; 10 nucleotides agree with TRBD2. Germline lookup yields CDR1 MDHEN and CDR2 SYDVKM. Trimming at V came to 6 bases and at J to 4 bases, leaving 6 bases not matched to a gene. This CDR3 has 15 residues. The CDR3: CASSASGSSYNEQFF. The CDR3 DNA reads TGTGCCAGCAGCGCTAGCGGGAGCTCGTACAATGAGCAGTTCTTC.

This sequence joins TRBV7-9 and TRBJ2-1; weak D call: TRBD2 (6 bases). CDR1 and CDR2 from the germline V gene are SEHNR and FQNEAQ (reference sequence). Deletions cut 5 bases from V and 5 bases from J, with 19 bases between. CDR3 length: 16 amino acids. CDR3 coding DNA: TGTGCCAGCAGCCTGGGCCTCGGAGGGATTCACAATGAGCAGTTCTTC. This encodes CASSLGLGGIHNEQFF.

The V call is TRBV19, the J call TRBJ1-5; D uncertain. Trimming left V 8 bases short and J 1 base short, with 12 bases between. Germline CDR1 reads LNHDA; CDR2 reads SQIVND (reference sequence). This CDR3 spans 14 amino acids. CDR3 sequence: CASDTRGSNQPQHF. DNA of the CDR3: TGTGCCAGTGACACCCGCGGAAGCAATCAGCCCCAGCATTTT.

This CDR3 is CAISESWVPSSYEQYF. The CDR3 DNA reads as TGTGCCATCAGTGAGTCTTGGGTCCCTAGCTCCTACGAGCAGTACTTC. The rearrangement uses TRBV10-3 and TRBJ2-7; D unclear. This CDR3 has 16 residues. CDR1 is ENHRY and CDR2 is SYGVKD in the germline V gene. Trimming took 0 bases from V and 0 from J, leaving 12 bases between them.

The chain is built from TRBV28 and TRBJ1-5; no clear D gene. Trimming took off 5 bases at V and 0 bases at J, with 2 bases between the two ends. CDR1 is MDHEN, CDR2 SYDVKM, per germline. This CDR3 has 12 amino acids. The CDR3 nucleotides are TGTGCCAGCAGTGTTAGCAATCAGCCCCAGCATTTT. Protein sequence: CASSVSNQPQHF.

This rearrangement joins TRBV11-2 to TRBJ2-7, with D unclear. The ends were cut back, 1 base at V and 5 bases at J, with 12 bases in the middle. Germline V CDR1 and CDR2: SGHAT, FQNNGV. CDR3 length equals 14 residues. CDR3 sequence: CASSLVLTDHEQYF. For the CDR3, the DNA is TGTGCCAGCAGCTTAGTGTTGACCGACCACGAGCAGTACTTC. The full variable domain, with the rest looked up from reference TRBV11-2 and TRBJ2-7, is EAGVAQSPRYKIIEKRQSVAFWCNPISGHATLYWYQQILGQGPKLLIQFQNNGVVDDSQLPKDRFSAERLKGVDSTLKIQPAKLEDSAVYLCASSLVLTDHEQYFGPGTRLTVT.

The chain carries TRBV11-2 and TRBJ2-2, with 15 bases identical to TRBD2. Germline CDR1 reads SGHAT; CDR2 reads FQNNGV. Trimming cost V 1 base and J 6 bases; bases outside gene matches: 9. This CDR3 has 19 amino acids. In DNA, the CDR3 is TGTGCCAGCAGCTTAGTTCCGGGACTAGCGGGGGGTTCCTCCGGGGAGCTGTTTTTT. Translating it yields CASSLVPGLAGGSSGELFF.

The rearrangement uses TRBV5-1 and TRBJ1-2; 9 bases match TRBD1. The trim removed 6 bases at V and 4 bases at J, leaving 16 bases unmatched. The length of the CDR3 is 17 residues. The V gene's germline CDR1 is SGHRS and CDR2 YFSETQ. CDR3 in amino acids: CASTNRDRAIGGYGYTF. The CDR3 region has the DNA TGCGCCAGCACAAACCGGGACAGGGCCATTGGCGGCTATGGCTACACCTTC.

J is TRBJ2-5 and V is TRBV7-9; TRBD1 is a possible D gene (5 bases). The V end lost 8 bases, the J end lost 1 base, and 17 bases lay between the germline ends. Germline V CDR1 and CDR2: SEHNR, FQNEAQ (reference sequence). The CDR3 length is 15 residues. In nucleotides, the CDR3 is TGTGCCAGCTCCGCCCTAGGGGTCCTCCAAGAGACCCAGTACTTC. Its protein is CASSALGVLQETQYF.

The rearrangement joins TRBV7-9 to TRBJ1-4; no firm D call. Trimming took 6 bases from V and 10 from J, leaving 15 bases between them. CDR1 and CDR2 from the germline V gene are SEHNR and FQNEAQ (reference sequence). The CDR3 runs to 13 residues. The DNA of the CDR3 is TGTGCCAGCAGAGGGCAATCCGGGAGAAAACTGTTTTTT. Translation gives CASRGQSGRKLFF. The whole variable domain, filled in from reference TRBV7-9 and TRBJ1-4, reads DTGVSQNPRHKITKRGQNVTFRCDPISEHNRLYWYRQTLGQGPEFLTYFQNEAQLEKSRLLSDRFSAERPKGSFSTLEIQRTEQGDSAMYLCASRGQSGRKLFFGSGTQLSVL.

The chain uses TRBV30 and TRBJ2-7; the match to TRBD1 covers 9 bases. Germline V lookup: CDR1 GTSNPN, CDR2 SVGIG (reference sequence). This CDR3 spans 14 amino acids. The V segment lost 4 bases and the J segment 0 bases; nucleotides outside the gene matches: 4. The CDR3 loop reads CAWKGQGISYEQYF. The CDR3 bases are TGTGCCTGGAAAGGACAGGGGATCTCCTACGAGCAGTACTTC. The full variable domain, with the rest looked up from reference TRBV30 and TRBJ2-7, is SQTIHQWPATLVQPVGSPLSLECTVEGTSNPNLYWYRQAAGRGLQLLFYSVGIGQISSEVPQNLSASRPQDRQFILSSKKLLLSDSGFYLCAWKGQGISYEQYFGPGTRLTVT.

This clone came up once. V gene TRBV10-3 combines with J gene TRBJ2-7; 10 nucleotides match TRBD1. V dropped 0 bases and J dropped 5; count of bases not matched to a gene: 4. Germline assignment: CDR1 ENHRY and CDR2 SYGVKD. The CDR3 is 15 amino acids. The CDR3 region has the DNA TGTGCCATCAGTGAGTCCCGGGACAGGGGAAACGAGCAGTACTTC. Translating it yields CAISESRDRGNEQYF.

Only a few counts were recorded for this clone. The rearrangement joins TRBV6-2 or TRBV6-3 to TRBJ2-1, with 7 bases fitting TRBD2. Looked up from germline, CDR1 is MNHEY and CDR2 is SVGEGT. J lost 7 bases, V lost 3 bases, and 12 bases had no gene match. CDR3 length: 16 amino acids. CDR3 in amino acids: CASSYSSSGNRNEQFF. The DNA of the CDR3 is TGTGCCAGCAGTTATTCATCCAGCGGGAATCGTAATGAGCAGTTCTTC.

This chain links TRBV7-8 with TRBJ1-2; D unclear. The germline V gene encodes CDR1 SGHVS and CDR2 FQNEAQ. With 4 bases removed from V and 8 bases from J, the gap between germline ends came to 8 bases. This CDR3 has 11 amino acids. Here the CDR3 DNA reads TGTGCCAGCAGCTCACTCGAAGGCTACACCTTC. Its translation: CASSSLEGYTF.

This chain joins TRBV6-6 and TRBJ2-5; no firm D call. The length of the CDR3 is 13 residues. V lost 5 bases to trimming and J lost 5 bases, with 12 bases between them. CDR1 is MNHNY, CDR2 SVGAGI, per germline (reference sequence). The DNA for the CDR3 is TGTGCCAGCAGTCTCTCGACGTGGGAGACCCAGTACTTC. Residues: CASSLSTWETQYF.

DNA of the CDR3: TGTGCCAGCAGCATAGGACTAGCGGGAGATTCCTACGAGCAGTACTTC. It translates to CASSIGLAGDSYEQYF. This chain uses TRBV7-2 with TRBJ2-7; 13 bases map to TRBD2. Per the germline V gene, CDR1 is SGHTA and CDR2 is FQGNSA. The CDR3 is made up of 16 amino acids. Trimming removed 5 bases from V and 1 base from J; junction bases left unmatched: 5.